This record looks at one TCR beta chain sequence and its context. The data were taken from a study of blood T cell repertoires in COVID-19. This CDR3 has 17 residues. The ends lost 3 bases at V and 0 bases at J; junction bases unmatched: 6. Germline assignment: CDR1 KGHDR and CDR2 SFDVKD. TCRdb's table, derived via immunoSEQ multiplex PCR, lists solely in-frame clones and lacks some. The profile covers some 120,000 clones, with about 89% appearing a single time and 4% to 5% taken by the ten largest. The clonotype was recovered from a man aged 35 to 55 with acute or convalescent COVID-19. Sequences were obtained from peripheral blood. V is TRBV24-1 and J is TRBJ1-5; 8 bases line up with TRBD1. The CDR3 DNA is TGTGCCACCAGTGATCCGAGGGACAGGTATAGCAATCAGCCCCAGCATTTT. Its translation: CATSDPRDRYSNQPQHF.